This TCR beta chain was sequenced in a study of blood T cell repertoires in COVID-19. Study-wide context: Acute-phase and convalescent COVID-19 samples originated in the United States, Italy and Spain. T cells, B-cell-depleted T cells, or PBMCs supplied cDNA or gDNA.

Per the study methods: Estimates of nucleated cell counts were drawn from the amplification of reference gene primers. Clones were read by immunoSEQ multiplex PCR, and TCRdb kept only the in-frame ones, dropping some. V, J and clone size derive from that table, while D and trimming were established from the DNA sequence. This sample has approximately 300,000 clones; about 90% occur once, and the top ten carry about 6.8%. CDR3 size: 15 residues. The V gene's germline CDR1 is MNHEY and CDR2 SMNVEV (reference sequence). Trimming removed 4 bases from V and 2 bases from J; junction bases left unmatched: 3.

The chain links TRBV27 to TRBJ2-1; 9 bases are a match to TRBD1. Sequences were obtained from peripheral blood. The clonotype comes from a man between 18 and 29 years old who had recovered from COVID-19. For the CDR3, the DNA is TGTGCCAGCAGTTGGGGACAGGGAGCCTACAATGAGCAGTTCTTC. The encoded protein is CASSWGQGAYNEQFF.